Listed below are T cell receptor beta chains from one sample, sequenced in a study of human thymus T cells. The protocol was immunoSEQ multiplex PCR, while the TCRdb copy is restricted to in-frame clones and leaves out a portion. The sample includes tens of thousands of clones, 94% seen only once; the top ten take roughly 0.12%. The sequenced sample consisted of blood. Receptors originate from a boy younger than two with a congenital heart defect but otherwise immunologically healthy. Each CDR3 is given with its conserved first and last residue. A D gene is named only where the DNA matches it firmly. Clone size is given for some rows only: seen once, a few or many times, or a class if the clone is expanded.

J	size	V	D	CDR3	DNA
TRBJ2-1	.	TRBV6-4	.	CASSEELGNEQFF	TGTGCCAGCAGTGAGGAGTTGGGCAATGAGCAGTTCTTC
TRBJ1-1	.	TRBV4-2	TRBD1	CASSQGTGGNTEAFF	TGTGCCAGCAGCCAAGGTACAGGGGGGAACACTGAAGCTTTCTTT
TRBJ1-1	once	TRBV4-2	.	CASSPGGTEAFF	TGTGCCAGCAGCCCGGGGGGTACTGAAGCTTTCTTT
TRBJ2-7	once	TRBV2	TRBD2	CASTLSGGPAGQYF	TGTGCCAGCACTCTTAGCGGGGGGCCAGCGGGGCAGTACTTC
TRBJ2-7	.	TRBV25-1	.	CASESLGGYEQYF	TGTGCCAGCGAAAGTCTGGGGGGTTACGAGCAGTACTTC
TRBJ1-1	.	TRBV9	.	CASSVGGMNTEAFF	TGTGCCAGCAGCGTAGGGGGGATGAACACTGAAGCTTTCTTT
TRBJ2-2	.	TRBV18	.	CASSPQLPHANTGELFF	TGTGCCAGCTCACCACAATTACCCCACGCGAACACCGGGGAGCTGTTTTTT
TRBJ2-1	.	TRBV4-3	TRBD2	CASSPLTSGGNEQFF	TGCGCCAGCAGCCCCCTGACTAGCGGGGGAAATGAGCAGTTCTTC
TRBJ2-3	.	TRBV11-3	TRBD2	CASSLNFGAGGPGDTQYF	TGTGCCAGCAGCTTAAATTTCGGAGCGGGGGGGCCGGGAGATACGCAGTATTTT
TRBJ1-1	.	TRBV30	.	CAWERGTEAFF	TGTGCCTGGGAACGGGGGACTGAAGCTTTCTTT
TRBJ2-5	.	TRBV30	TRBD2	CAWSGEGETQYF	TGTGCCTGGAGTGGGGAGGGAGAGACCCAGTACTTC